One and the same sample provided the 4 T cell receptor beta chains below, sequenced in a study of shared clonotypes between healthy human individuals. Data came from immunoSEQ multiplex PCR; TCRdb stores just in-frame clones and leaves some out. The repertoire holds some 1 million clones, roughly 70% seen once, with approximately 1.5% in the top ten. The sample taken for sequencing was memory CD4+ T cells sorted from blood. As for subset: CD45RA-negative fraction. The source of these receptors is a man between 18 and 35 years old in good health.

Worth noting for this clone: Other DNA sequences of this sample code for an identical CDR3. The chain is built from TRBV4-1 and TRBJ2-3; 9 bases are a match to TRBD2. The CDR3 is 17 residues long. Germline V CDR1 and CDR2: MGHRA, YSYEKL. V was pared by 3 bases and J by 3 bases, with 10 bases of the junction left unmatched. The CDR3 region is CASSQGAGGPSTDTQYF. CDR3 DNA sequence: TGCGCCAGCAGCCAGGGCGCGGGGGGGCCTTCGACAGATACGCAGTATTTT.

V gene TRBV5-8 combines with J gene TRBJ2-7; D is undetermined. CDR1 and CDR2 (germline): SGHTS, YDEGEE. The V and J ends lost 4 bases and 7 bases respectively, with 12 bases between them. The CDR3 covers 12 residues. The CDR3 is CASSPIRGEQYF. The CDR3 DNA reads as TGTGCCAGCAGCCCTATCCGTGGGGAGCAGTACTTC.

This rearrangement joins TRBV5-6 to TRBJ2-5, with D perhaps matching TRBD1 (6 bases). Germline V gives CDR1 SGHDT, CDR2 YYEEEE. V lost 6 bases to trimming and J lost 2 bases, with 11 bases between them. The CDR3 has 13 amino acids. The CDR3 coding sequence is TGTGCCAGCACTCAGGGGATTCAAGAGACCCAGTACTTC. The encoded protein is CASTQGIQETQYF.

The gene calls are TRBV7-2 and TRBJ2-7; possible D gene TRBD2, 6 bases. Trimming removed 5 bases from V and 3 bases from J, with 17 bases in between. Germline CDR1 and CDR2: SGHTA and FQGNSA. This CDR3 is 15 amino acids long. The CDR3 sequence: CASSRSVGSRYEQYF. CDR3 nucleotides: TGTGCCAGCAGCCGAAGCGTCGGGAGTCGCTACGAGCAGTACTTC.